The 9 T cell receptor beta chains given below trace back to one sample, sequenced in a study of glioma-infiltrating T cells. TCR alpha and beta CDR3 regions were amplified from RNA using iRepertoire nested multiplex PCR. TCRdb reprocessed the multiplex PCR reads via MiXCR and lists one record per CDR3 protein. Among 100,000 to 150,000 distinct CDR3 sequences, approximately 23% were seen once, and the ten largest hold around 15%. The sequenced sample consisted of glioma tissue, nonneoplastic brain tissue, or PBMCs (not recorded which). The origin of the receptors is a human donor with low-grade glioma or glioblastoma, undergoing nonglioma brain surgery, or in good health (not recorded which).

This clonotype occurred many times. This sequence joins TRBV2 and TRBJ1-2; a possible D gene is TRBD1 (6 bases). The ends were cut back, 6 bases at V and 6 bases at J, with 14 bases in the middle. Germline V gives CDR1 SNHLY, CDR2 FYNNEI. The CDR3 runs to 13 residues. This CDR3 reads CASSDGTPNGYTF. The CDR3 coding sequence is TGTGCCAGCAGCGATGGGACACCCAATGGCTACACCTTC.

The chain uses TRBV29-1 and TRBJ2-1, with TRBD1 matching over 10 bases. V was pared by 4 bases and J by 4 bases, with 10 bases of the junction left unmatched. The CDR3 has 16 amino acids. Germline-derived CDR1 and CDR2 are SQVTM and ANQGSEA. The CDR3 here is CSVVHMTGGVYNEQFF. As DNA, the CDR3 is TGCAGCGTTGTACACATGACAGGGGGCGTATACAATGAGCAGTTCTTC.

Worth noting for this clonotype: A much larger clone differs from this one at a single base, so this may be a read error. This chain joins TRBV15 and TRBJ2-3; 10 bases agree with TRBD2. The CDR3 has 16 residues. Germline V gene sequence: CDR1 LNHNV, CDR2 YYDKDF (reference sequence). The chain's CDR3 is CAASRAGGPSADTQYF. DNA for the CDR3: TGTGCCGCCAGCAGAGCGGGAGGGCCAAGCGCAGATACGCAGTATTTT.

V gene TRBV5-5 combines with J gene TRBJ1-2, with TRBD1 matching 8 bases. The CDR3 sequence is 15 residues long. Germline CDR1 SGHKS, CDR2 YYEKEE (reference sequence). The ends lost 5 bases at V and 5 bases at J; junction bases unmatched: 11. DNA of the CDR3: TGTGCCAGCAGGAAGGACAGGGACGCTGCGTATGGCTACACCTTC. Protein product: CASRKDRDAAYGYTF.

For this clonotype: An end of the junction does not agree with germline; a read error may underlie this. In nucleotides, the CDR3 is TGTGCCAGCAGGCTTCAGGGATCCTATGGGTACACCTTC. Translating it yields CASRLQGSYGYTF. The rearrangement uses TRBV11-1 and TRBJ1-2; possible D gene TRBD1, 5 bases. The CDR3 has 13 amino acids. CDR1 SGHAT and CDR2 FQDESV come from the germline V gene (reference sequence).

In this sample, this clonotype turned up once. A read error may be the cause here, since a much bigger clone is one base away. V gene TRBV5-1 combines with J gene TRBJ1-1, with TRBD1 matching 9 bases. The V and J ends lost 6 bases and 0 bases, in that order; junction bases with no gene match: 3. The CDR3 totals 14 residues. Germline CDR1 SGHRS, CDR2 YFSETQ. The CDR3, as DNA: TGCGCCAGCACCAGGGACAGGGTGAACACTGAAGCTTTCTTT. It specifies CASTRDRVNTEAFF.

This clonotype has only a few counts. A much larger clone lies a single base off, so this may be a read error. The V gene is TRBV20-1, the J gene TRBJ1-1, with D maybe TRBD1 (5 bases). The CDR3 totals 13 residues. Germline CDR1 DFQATT, CDR2 SNEGSKA (reference sequence). Trimming removed 5 bases from V and 3 bases from J, with 13 bases in between. As DNA, the CDR3 is TGCAGTGCTTCCCGGGACCTCGACACTGAAGCTTTCTTT. Its translation: CSASRDLDTEAFF.

This clonotype was observed many times. This sequence joins TRBV27 and TRBJ2-2, with D hard to call. V was shortened by 6 bases and J by 10 bases, with 12 bases between the two germline ends. The CDR3 covers 12 residues. Germline CDR1 MNHEY, CDR2 SMNVEV (reference sequence). CDR3 sequence: CASRTPPLELFF. The CDR3 bases are TGTGCCAGCAGGACCCCCCCCTTGGAGCTGTTTTTT.

This clonotype was counted many times. This chain uses TRBV7-2 with TRBJ2-7; D unresolved. This CDR3 contains 16 residues. Germline V gives CDR1 SGHTA, CDR2 FQGNSA. Trimming took off 5 bases at V and 0 bases at J, with 17 bases between the two ends. Written as DNA, the CDR3 is TGTGCCAGCAGCCTAATAGCATTAAGTAGCTCCTACGAGCAGTACTTC. This codes for CASSLIALSSSYEQYF. Looking up the rest from reference TRBV7-2 and TRBJ2-7 gives the full variable domain: GAGVSQSPSNKVTEKGKDVELRCDPISGHTALYWYRQSLGQGLEFLIYFQGNSAPDKSGLPSDRFSAERTGGSVSTLTIQRTQQEDSAVYLCASSLIALSSSYEQYFGPGTRLTVT.